This is a list of T cell receptor beta chains from one sample in a study of technical replicates of blood from a few donors. The assay was immunoSEQ multiplex PCR, and TCRdb's table has in-frame clones only and misses some. This table holds about 97,000 clones, 95% to 96% found once. Sequencing was done on a sample of T cells isolated from PBMCs. These receptors were taken from a human donor in good health. Both conserved end residues are part of each CDR3. Fields, in order: V gene, D gene, clone size, J gene, CDR3 protein, CDR3 DNA. D genes are given only for firm matches. Some rows mark clone size as missing; the rest say once, few, many or name a class of expanded clone.

TRBV4-1	TRBD2	NA	TRBJ2-3	CASSQPSGRGTDTQYF	TGCGCCAGCAGCCAACCTAGCGGGAGGGGCACAGATACGCAGTATTTT
TRBV5-6	TRBD1	once	TRBJ1-2	CASSLGRGLGYTF	TGTGCCAGCAGCTTGGGAAGGGGGCTTGGCTACACCTTC
TRBV6-5	TRBD1	NA	TRBJ1-1	CASSRDRRTEAFF	TGTGCCAGCAGCAGGGACAGGAGGACTGAAGCTTTCTTT
TRBV6-4	TRBD2	NA	TRBJ2-1	CASSQSSGSGFDEQFF	TGTGCCAGCAGTCAGTCTAGCGGGAGCGGTTTCGATGAGCAGTTCTTC
TRBV5-6	TRBD1	NA	TRBJ2-1	CASSEGQGAYNEQFF	TGTGCCAGCAGCGAGGGACAGGGGGCGTATAATGAGCAGTTCTTC
TRBV11-1	NA	NA	TRBJ2-7	CASSINSGALYEQYF	TGTGCCAGCAGCATAAACTCGGGAGCCCTCTACGAGCAGTACTTC
TRBV14	NA	NA	TRBJ2-1	CASSQFVGASQPFF	TGTGCCAGCAGCCAATTTGTTGGGGCTAGTCAGCCGTTCTTC
TRBV4-2	NA	NA	TRBJ2-3	CASSPLRLGTNTDTQYF	TGTGCCAGCAGCCCCCTCAGACTAGGTACGAACACAGATACGCAGTATTTT
TRBV5-1	NA	NA	TRBJ2-1	CASSLWQGNEQFF	TGCGCCAGCAGCTTGTGGCAGGGCAATGAGCAGTTCTTC
TRBV2	NA	NA	TRBJ1-5	CASRQGNQPQHF	TGTGCCAGCAGACAGGGCAATCAGCCCCAGCATTTT
TRBV5-4	NA	NA	TRBJ2-7	CASSFRGRGGYEQYF	TGTGCCAGCAGCTTCCGGGGGAGAGGAGGCTACGAGCAGTACTTC
TRBV6-5	TRBD2	NA	TRBJ2-3	CASSYTLAGFGDTQYF	TGTGCCAGCAGTTACACCCTAGCGGGATTTGGAGATACGCAGTATTTT
TRBV27	NA	NA	TRBJ2-7	CASSLSAAYEQYF	TGTGCCAGCAGTTTATCCGCGGCCTACGAGCAGTACTTC
TRBV6-5	NA	NA	TRBJ2-1	CASSPRIQGLNEQFF	TGTGCCAGCAGTCCCCGTATCCAGGGTCTCAATGAGCAGTTCTTC
TRBV6-6	NA	once	TRBJ2-1	CASSYGRNNEQFF	TGTGCCAGCAGTTACGGGAGGAACAATGAGCAGTTCTTC
TRBV5-1	TRBD1	NA	TRBJ2-7	CASSPPQERQGLDF	TGCGCCAGCAGCCCACCCCAAGAAAGACAGGGTCTAGACTTC
TRBV5-1	NA	NA	TRBJ2-5	CASSGGLQETQYF	TGCGCCAGCAGCGGAGGGCTTCAAGAGACCCAGTACTTC
TRBV6-5	TRBD2	NA	TRBJ2-5	CASSIAGKETQYF	TGTGCCAGCTCTATAGCGGGAAAAGAGACCCAGTACTTC
TRBV7-6	NA	NA	TRBJ2-7	CASSLQPGYEQYF	TGTGCCAGCAGCTTACAGCCGGGGTACGAGCAGTACTTC
TRBV4-1	NA	NA	TRBJ1-5	CASSQELYSNQPQHF	TGCGCCAGCAGCCAAGAACTATATAGCAATCAGCCCCAGCATTTT
TRBV5-1	TRBD2	NA	TRBJ2-2	CASLAGERTGELFF	TGCGCCAGCTTAGCGGGAGAGAGGACCGGGGAGCTGTTTTTT
TRBV6-6	TRBD2	NA	TRBJ2-5	CASSYRGLAYQETQYF	TGTGCCAGCAGTTACAGGGGACTAGCGTATCAAGAGACCCAGTACTTC
TRBV11-3	NA	NA	TRBJ2-2	CASSLDLGTGELFF	TGTGCCAGCAGCTTAGACCTCGGCACCGGGGAGCTGTTTTTT
TRBV7-9	NA	NA	TRBJ2-1	CASSAANNEQFF	TGTGCCAGCAGCGCTGCTAATAATGAGCAGTTCTTC
TRBV2	NA	NA	TRBJ2-3	CASIQGMSTDTQYF	TGTGCCAGCATTCAGGGGATGAGCACAGATACGCAGTATTTT
TRBV19	NA	NA	TRBJ2-7	CASSIDGAGSSYEQYF	TGTGCCAGTAGTATAGATGGGGCGGGAAGCTCCTACGAGCAGTACTTC
TRBV5-4	NA	NA	TRBJ1-4	CASSAARAANEKLFF	TGTGCCAGCAGCGCGGCGAGGGCGGCCAATGAAAAACTGTTTTTT
TRBV30	NA	few	TRBJ1-1	CAWVLPGGTEAFF	TGTGCCTGGGTCTTACCAGGTGGCACTGAAGCTTTCTTT
TRBV5-1	NA	NA	TRBJ2-6	CASGTGTGGGLAGTSSGANVLTF	TGCGCCAGCGGTACCGGGACAGGGGGTGGACTAGCGGGAACCAGCTCTGGGGCCAACGTCCTGACTTTC
TRBV28	NA	NA	TRBJ1-2	CASSLSAARGYTF	TGTGCCAGCAGTTTATCGGCGGCTCGGGGCTACACCTTC
TRBV5-1	TRBD2	NA	TRBJ2-5	CASSLGLLAGEETQYF	TGCGCCAGCAGCCTGGGTCTACTAGCGGGAGAAGAGACCCAGTACTTC
TRBV2	TRBD1	NA	TRBJ1-2	CASSVTRQGSGGYTF	TGTGCCAGCAGTGTTACCCGACAGGGATCTGGAGGCTACACCTTC
TRBV7-2	TRBD1	NA	TRBJ2-5	CASRRSGQGGETQYF	TGTGCCAGCAGACGGTCTGGACAGGGCGGTGAGACCCAGTACTTC
TRBV5-1	TRBD2	NA	TRBJ2-2	CASSFSGRNTGELFF	TGCGCCAGCAGCTTCAGCGGGAGGAACACCGGGGAGCTGTTTTTT
TRBV6-1	NA	NA	TRBJ2-1	CASSKGSTGPPYNEQFF	TGTGCCAGCAGTAAAGGGTCCACAGGACCCCCCTACAATGAGCAGTTCTTC
TRBV30	NA	NA	TRBJ1-4	CAWGRYYEKLFF	TGTGCCTGGGGGAGATATTATGAAAAACTGTTTTTT
TRBV2	NA	NA	TRBJ1-2	CASSVSRGNYGYTF	TGTGCCAGCAGTGTGAGCAGGGGTAACTATGGCTACACCTTC